These 23 T cell receptor beta chains were sequenced from one sample in a study of T cell clonotyping in hematopoietic cell transplantation. The assay was immunoSEQ multiplex PCR, and TCRdb's table has in-frame clones only and misses some. The table has roughly 40,000 clones, approximately 94% seen once. Material: peripheral blood mononuclear cells. The receptors were sampled from a woman between 45 and 60 years old in good health. Some clones in this sample may be carry-over from other donors' samples.

J is TRBJ1-1 and V is TRBV5-1; no firm D call. Germline CDR1 SGHRS, CDR2 YFSETQ. The CDR3 is made up of 14 amino acids. The V gene lost 0 bases and the J gene lost 0 bases, with 6 bases spanning the gap. The CDR3 region has the DNA TGCGCCAGCAGCTTGGCGGACTTGAACACTGAAGCTTTCTTT. Translation: CASSLADLNTEAFF.

The V call is TRBV19, the J call TRBJ2-2, with 8 bases fitting TRBD1. The CDR3 runs 18 residues. CDR1 is LNHDA and CDR2 is SQIVND in the germline V gene (reference sequence). V shed 5 bases and J 3 bases; nucleotides not matched to a gene: 14. The CDR3 nucleotides are TGTGCCAGTAGTCCCCCACCTTCGGGACAGGACTACACCGGGGAGCTGTTTTTT. This gives the protein CASSPPPSGQDYTGELFF. Looking up the rest from reference TRBV19 and TRBJ2-2 gives the full variable domain: DGGITQSPKYLFRKEGQNVTLSCEQNLNHDAMYWYRQDPGQGLRLIYYSQIVNDFQKGDIAEGYSVSREKKESFPLTVTSAQKNPTAFYLCASSPPPSGQDYTGELFFGEGSRLTVL.

The chain has TRBV4-1 and TRBJ1-1; unclear D gene. V shed 1 base and J shed 1 base, with 4 bases lying between them. This CDR3 has 13 residues. The V gene's germline CDR1 is MGHRA and CDR2 YSYEKL. For the CDR3, the DNA is TGCGCCAGCAGCCAAGGACAGAACACTGAAGCTTTCTTT. Translation gives CASSQGQNTEAFF.

CDR3 nucleotides: TGTGCCAGTAGTATCGGGCCAGAGAACACTGAAGCTTTCTTT. It translates to CASSIGPENTEAFF. The chain couples TRBV19 to TRBJ1-1; D not resolved. Germline V CDR1 and CDR2: LNHDA, SQIVND (reference sequence). V lost 3 bases, J lost 1 base, and 9 bases lay in between. The CDR3 sequence is 14 residues long.

The rearrangement uses TRBV6-5 and TRBJ1-4, with D possibly TRBD1 on 6 matching bases. The CDR3 covers 14 residues. V gave up 6 bases and J gave up 5 bases, with 13 bases separating them. The germline V gene encodes CDR1 MNHEY and CDR2 SVGAGI. CDR3 in DNA: TGTGCCAGCAGGGAACAGGGAGGGAATGAAAAACTGTTTTTT. Translating gives CASREQGGNEKLFF.

V is TRBV7-9 and J is TRBJ2-5, with D unresolved. CDR1 and CDR2 from the germline V gene are SEHNR and FQNEAQ (reference sequence). V lost 5 bases and J lost 2, with 12 bases in between. The CDR3 has 14 residues. The CDR3 DNA reads as TGTGCCAGCAGCCCGGGCCAGAGGCAAGAGACCCAGTACTTC. Translating it yields CASSPGQRQETQYF.

The gene calls are TRBV4-1 and TRBJ1-5; D may be TRBD1 (5 bases). V lost 5 bases and J 1 base, leaving 12 bases between the germline ends. The CDR3 covers 15 residues. Germline lookup yields CDR1 MGHRA and CDR2 YSYEKL. The CDR3 region has the DNA TGCGCCAGCAGCGAATGGGGGGGAAGCAATCAGCCCCAGCATTTT. Translating gives CASSEWGGSNQPQHF.

This rearrangement joins TRBV6-1 to TRBJ1-2; 10 bases fit TRBD1. This CDR3 has 15 amino acids. J gave up 5 bases and V 6 bases, and 9 bases lay outside the gene matches. Germline CDR1 MNHNS, CDR2 SASEGT. The DNA for the CDR3 is TGTGCCAGCAGCTCACGGGACAGGGGTCCTTATGGCTACACCTTC. This codes for CASSSRDRGPYGYTF.

This rearrangement joins TRBV7-9 to TRBJ2-1; TRBD1 matches at 8 bases. Per germline, CDR1 SEHNR and CDR2 FQNEAQ (reference sequence). CDR3 length: 17 amino acids. The V segment lost 2 bases and the J segment 0 bases; nucleotides outside the gene matches: 6. The CDR3 nucleotides read TGTGCCAGCAGCTTAACAGGGGACAGGAGCTCCTACAATGAGCAGTTCTTC. It specifies CASSLTGDRSSYNEQFF.

This rearrangement joins TRBV28 to TRBJ2-5; D unclear. The J call could be wrong; TRBJ2-7 is a better fit for the DNA end. The germline CDR1 and CDR2 sequences are MDHEN and SYDVKM. The CDR3 sequence is 13 residues long. The CDR3 protein is CASNTVRSYEQYF. The CDR3 DNA sequence: TGTGCCAGCAACACGGTACGCTCCTACGAGCAGTACTTC.

V and J are TRBV30 and TRBJ1-6; D is unclear. This CDR3 spans 14 amino acids. CDR1 is GTSNPN and CDR2 is SVGIG in the germline V gene (reference sequence). The V gene lost 5 bases and the J gene lost 2 bases, with 10 bases spanning the gap. CDR3 nucleotides: TGTGCCTGGGACACGGAGGCCTATAATTCACCCCTCCACTTT. Translation: CAWDTEAYNSPLHF. The full variable domain, rest sourced from reference TRBV30 and TRBJ1-6, is SQTIHQWPATLVQPVGSPLSLECTVEGTSNPNLYWYRQAAGRGLQLLFYSVGIGQISSEVPQNLSASRPQDRQFILSSKKLLLSDSGFYLCAWDTEAYNSPLHFGNGTRLTVT.

The V and J genes are TRBV11-1 and TRBJ1-6; unclear D gene. V gave up 5 bases and J gave up 6 bases, with 8 bases separating them. The CDR3 has 13 amino acids. CDR1 is SGHAT, CDR2 FQDESV, per germline (reference sequence). CDR3 sequence: CASSRSPNSPLHF. The CDR3 DNA is TGTGCCAGCAGCCGCAGTCCTAATTCACCCCTCCACTTT.

The V gene is TRBV2, the J gene TRBJ2-5, with 7 bases identical to TRBD2. The CDR3 covers 14 residues. The germline V gene encodes CDR1 SNHLY and CDR2 FYNNEI. V lost 4 bases to trimming and J lost 5 bases; unmatched junction nucleotides: 7. The CDR3 here is CASSVMRGWETQYF. CDR3 coding DNA: TGTGCCAGCAGTGTAATGCGGGGGTGGGAGACCCAGTACTTC.

The CDR3 region has the DNA TGCGCCAGCAGCCAGGATACCGGGACACTCTATGGCTACACCTTC. The encoded protein is CASSQDTGTLYGYTF. The chain has TRBV4-3 and TRBJ1-2, with D maybe TRBD1 (6 bases). The ends were cut back, 3 bases at V and 4 bases at J, with 15 bases in the middle. CDR3 length: 15 residues. Germline V gene lookup returns CDR1 LGHNA and CDR2 YSLEER.

This clone was seen only once. The chain couples TRBV20-1 to TRBJ1-2, with 7 bases lining up with TRBD1. Germline CDR1 DFQATT, CDR2 SNEGSKA (reference sequence). The CDR3 sequence is 11 residues long. CDR3 DNA sequence: TGCAGCGCCCAACAGGGGAATGGCTACACCTTC. Protein sequence: CSAQQGNGYTF.

The genes are TRBV29-1 and TRBJ2-5, with D uncertain. Germline assignment: CDR1 SQVTM and CDR2 ANQGSEA. The CDR3 is 12 amino acids. The V and J ends lost 3 bases and 5 bases respectively, with 10 bases between them. The CDR3 DNA follows: TGCAGCGTTGACAGGTCGATCGAGACCCAGTACTTC. It is translated as CSVDRSIETQYF.

The gene calls are TRBV6-4 and TRBJ2-3; D is tentatively TRBD1 or TRBD2 (6 bases each). V was clipped by 0 bases and J by 9 bases, with 10 bases between them. In germline, CDR1 is MRHNA, CDR2 SNTAGT. There are 13 residues in the CDR3. In DNA, the CDR3 is TGTGCCAGCAGTGACTCCGGAGGGGGGACGCAGTATTTT. Protein: CASSDSGGGTQYF.

The gene calls are TRBV9 and TRBJ1-2; D is unresolved. The CDR3 contains 15 residues. Germline V gene lookup returns CDR1 SGDLS and CDR2 YYNGEE. V was trimmed by 0 bases and J by 2 bases, leaving 11 bases between them. The CDR3 here is CASSVGAEGNYGYTF. The CDR3 DNA follows: TGTGCCAGCAGCGTAGGAGCAGAGGGAAACTATGGCTACACCTTC.

The chain has TRBV7-6 and TRBJ2-2; D call uncertain. V lost 1 base, J lost 3 bases, and 3 bases lay in between. The CDR3 contains 13 residues. Germline CDR1 is SGHVS and CDR2 is FNYEAQ. CDR3 loop: CASSLEDTGELFF. The CDR3 bases are TGTGCCAGCAGCTTAGAAGACACCGGGGAGCTGTTTTTT. The full variable domain, with the rest looked up from reference TRBV7-6 and TRBJ2-2, is GAGVSQSPRYKVTKRGQDVALRCDPISGHVSLYWYRQALGQGPEFLTYFNYEAQQDKSGLPNDRFSAERPEGSISTLTIQRTEQRDSAMYRCASSLEDTGELFFGEGSRLTVL.

The gene calls are TRBV6-6 and TRBJ1-5; no reliable D call. Trimming removed 5 bases from V and 6 bases from J, with 20 bases in between. The CDR3 runs to 16 residues. Germline V gene sequence: CDR1 MNHNY, CDR2 SVGAGI (reference sequence). The CDR3 DNA reads as TGTGCCAGCAGTCAAAATCTGGGTACGTCGGGTCAGCCCCAGCATTTT. It translates to CASSQNLGTSGQPQHF.

This rearrangement joins TRBV4-3 to TRBJ1-6; 10 nucleotides agree with TRBD1. The germline V gene encodes CDR1 LGHNA and CDR2 YSLEER. The CDR3 sequence is 18 residues long. V shed 4 bases, J shed 3 bases, and the junction held 9 bases outside the gene matches. In DNA, the CDR3 is TGCGCCAGCAGCCCGGACGGGACAGGGGATCTCTATAATTCACCCCTCCACTTT. Translation gives CASSPDGTGDLYNSPLHF.

The V call is TRBV20-1, the J call TRBJ2-7, with D possibly matching TRBD2 (5 bases). This CDR3 has 11 amino acids. V was cut by 1 base and J by 6 bases, with 7 bases left in between. Germline V gene sequence: CDR1 DFQATT, CDR2 SNEGSKA (reference sequence). CDR3 bases: TGCAGTGCTAGAGTACTAGGCGAGCAGTACTTC. Its protein product is CSARVLGEQYF.

This rearrangement joins TRBV5-1 to TRBJ2-3; possible D gene TRBD1, 5 bases. The CDR3 has 14 residues. Germline-derived CDR1 and CDR2 are SGHRS and YFSETQ. With 6 bases removed from V and 4 bases from J, the gap between germline ends came to 15 bases. The CDR3 sequence is CASTFQGPADTQYF. CDR3 in DNA: TGCGCCAGCACCTTCCAGGGTCCTGCAGATACGCAGTATTTT.